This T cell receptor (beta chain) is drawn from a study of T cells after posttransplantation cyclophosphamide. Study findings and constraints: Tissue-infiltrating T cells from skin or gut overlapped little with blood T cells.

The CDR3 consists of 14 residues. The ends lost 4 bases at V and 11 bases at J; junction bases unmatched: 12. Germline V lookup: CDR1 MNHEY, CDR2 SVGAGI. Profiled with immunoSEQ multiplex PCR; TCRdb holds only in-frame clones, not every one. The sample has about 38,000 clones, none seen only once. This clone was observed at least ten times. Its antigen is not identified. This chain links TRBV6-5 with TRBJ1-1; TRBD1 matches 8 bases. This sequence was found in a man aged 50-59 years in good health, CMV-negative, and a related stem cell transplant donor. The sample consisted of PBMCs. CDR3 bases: TGTGCCAGCAGTTTCTATGACAGGGGTGTTGAGGCTTTCTTT. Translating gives CASSFYDRGVEAFF.